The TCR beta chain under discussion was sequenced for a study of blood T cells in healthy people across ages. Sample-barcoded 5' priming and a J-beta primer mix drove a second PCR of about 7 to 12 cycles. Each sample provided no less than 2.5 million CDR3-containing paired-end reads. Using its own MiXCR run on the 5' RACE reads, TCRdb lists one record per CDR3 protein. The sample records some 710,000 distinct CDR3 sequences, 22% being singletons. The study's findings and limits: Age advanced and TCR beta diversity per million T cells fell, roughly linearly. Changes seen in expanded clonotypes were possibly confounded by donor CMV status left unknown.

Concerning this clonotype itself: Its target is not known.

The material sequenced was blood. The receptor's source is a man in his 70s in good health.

The CDR3, as DNA: TGTGCCAGCAGCGCGCCCCTCGGGGACCCCACAGATACGCAGTATTTT. This encodes CASSAPLGDPTDTQYF. The chain has TRBV9 and TRBJ2-3; D tentatively fits TRBD1 or TRBD2 (5 bases each). Germline V gene data show CDR1 as SGDLS and CDR2 as YYNGEE. Trimming took 3 bases from V and 2 from J, leaving 16 bases between them. The CDR3 loop spans 16 amino acids. The complete variable domain, with remaining parts taken from reference TRBV9 and TRBJ2-3, reads DSGVTQTPKHLITATGQRVTLRCSPRSGDLSVYWYQQSLDQGLQFLIQYYNGEERAKGNILERFSAQQFPDLHSELNLSSLELGDSALYFCASSAPLGDPTDTQYFGPGTRLTVL.